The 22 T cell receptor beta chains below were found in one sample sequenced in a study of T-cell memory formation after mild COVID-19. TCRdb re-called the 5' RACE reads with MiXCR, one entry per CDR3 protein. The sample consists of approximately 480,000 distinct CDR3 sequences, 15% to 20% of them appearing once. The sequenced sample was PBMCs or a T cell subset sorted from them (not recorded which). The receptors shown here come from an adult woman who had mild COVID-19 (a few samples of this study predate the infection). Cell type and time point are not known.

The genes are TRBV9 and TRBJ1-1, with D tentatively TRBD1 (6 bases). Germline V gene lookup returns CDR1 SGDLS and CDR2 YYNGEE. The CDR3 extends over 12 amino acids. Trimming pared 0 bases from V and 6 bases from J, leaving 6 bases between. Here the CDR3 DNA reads TGTGCCAGCAGCGTAGGGACAGCTGAAGCTTTCTTT. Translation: CASSVGTAEAFF.

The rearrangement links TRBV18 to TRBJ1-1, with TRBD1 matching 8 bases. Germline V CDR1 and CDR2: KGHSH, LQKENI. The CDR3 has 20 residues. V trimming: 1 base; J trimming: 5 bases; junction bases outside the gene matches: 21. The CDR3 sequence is CASSPLSRYSTGTGRTEAFF. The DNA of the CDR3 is TGTGCCAGCTCACCACTTTCCCGTTATTCCACCGGGACAGGTAGAACTGAAGCTTTCTTT.

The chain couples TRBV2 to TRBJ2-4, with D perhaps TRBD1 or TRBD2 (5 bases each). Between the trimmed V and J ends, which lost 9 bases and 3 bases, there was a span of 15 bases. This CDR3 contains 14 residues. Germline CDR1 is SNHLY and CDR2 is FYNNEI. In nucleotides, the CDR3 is TGTGCCAGTGAACGGCAGGGAGTCAAAAACATTCAGTACTTC. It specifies CASERQGVKNIQYF.

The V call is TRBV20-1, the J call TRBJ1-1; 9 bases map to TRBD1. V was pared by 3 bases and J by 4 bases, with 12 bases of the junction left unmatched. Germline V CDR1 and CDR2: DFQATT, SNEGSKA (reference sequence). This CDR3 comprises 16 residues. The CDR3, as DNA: TGCAGTGCTAGTGCGGGACAGGGAATGATGGCCACTGAAGCTTTCTTT. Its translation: CSASAGQGMMATEAFF.

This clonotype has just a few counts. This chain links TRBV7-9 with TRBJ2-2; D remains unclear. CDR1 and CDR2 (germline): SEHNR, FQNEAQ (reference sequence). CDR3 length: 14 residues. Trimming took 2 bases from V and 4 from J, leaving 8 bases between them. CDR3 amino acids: CASSLMGSTGELFF. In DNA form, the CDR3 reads TGTGCCAGCAGCTTAATGGGAAGCACCGGGGAGCTGTTTTTT. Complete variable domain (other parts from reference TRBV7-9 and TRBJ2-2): DTGVSQNPRHKITKRGQNVTFRCDPISEHNRLYWYRQTLGQGPEFLTYFQNEAQLEKSRLLSDRFSAERPKGSFSTLEIQRTEQGDSAMYLCASSLMGSTGELFFGEGSRLTVL.

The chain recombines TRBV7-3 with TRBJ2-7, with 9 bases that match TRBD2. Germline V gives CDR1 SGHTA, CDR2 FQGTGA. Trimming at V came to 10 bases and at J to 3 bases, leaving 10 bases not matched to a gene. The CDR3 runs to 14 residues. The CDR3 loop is CATNRRGGVYEQYF. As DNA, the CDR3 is TGTGCCACCAACAGGCGGGGGGGCGTCTACGAGCAGTACTTC.

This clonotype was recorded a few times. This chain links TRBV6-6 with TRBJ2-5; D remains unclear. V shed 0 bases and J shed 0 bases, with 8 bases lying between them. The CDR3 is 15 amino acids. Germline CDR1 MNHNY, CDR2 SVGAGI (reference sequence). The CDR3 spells CASSYSATDQETQYF. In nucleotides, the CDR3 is TGTGCCAGCAGTTACTCGGCAACGGACCAAGAGACCCAGTACTTC.

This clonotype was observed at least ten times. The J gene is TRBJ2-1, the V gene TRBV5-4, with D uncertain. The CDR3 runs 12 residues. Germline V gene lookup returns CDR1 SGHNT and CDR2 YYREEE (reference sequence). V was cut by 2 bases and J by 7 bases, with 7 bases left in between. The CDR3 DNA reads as TGTGCCAGCAGCTTATCCGGGAATGAGCAGTTCTTC. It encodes CASSLSGNEQFF.

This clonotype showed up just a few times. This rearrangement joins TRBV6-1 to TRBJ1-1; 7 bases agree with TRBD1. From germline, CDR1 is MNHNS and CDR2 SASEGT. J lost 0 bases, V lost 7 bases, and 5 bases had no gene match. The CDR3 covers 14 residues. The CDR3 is CASTQGVMNTEAFF. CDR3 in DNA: TGTGCCAGCACCCAGGGGGTTATGAACACTGAAGCTTTCTTT.

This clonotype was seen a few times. CDR3 in DNA: TGCAGTGCTACCTCGGGGGTTCGACAAGAGACCCAGTACTTC. It encodes CSATSGVRQETQYF. J is TRBJ2-5 and V is TRBV20-1, with D maybe TRBD2 (6 bases). V was cut by 4 bases and J by 2 bases, with 14 bases left in between. The germline V gene encodes CDR1 DFQATT and CDR2 SNEGSKA (reference sequence). This CDR3 comprises 14 residues.

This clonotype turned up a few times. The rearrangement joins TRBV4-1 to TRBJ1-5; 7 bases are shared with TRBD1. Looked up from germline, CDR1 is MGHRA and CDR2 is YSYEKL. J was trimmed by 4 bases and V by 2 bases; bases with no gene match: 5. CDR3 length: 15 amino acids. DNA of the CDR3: TGCGCCAGCAGCCAATTGGGACAGACTAATCAGCCCCAGCATTTT. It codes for CASSQLGQTNQPQHF.

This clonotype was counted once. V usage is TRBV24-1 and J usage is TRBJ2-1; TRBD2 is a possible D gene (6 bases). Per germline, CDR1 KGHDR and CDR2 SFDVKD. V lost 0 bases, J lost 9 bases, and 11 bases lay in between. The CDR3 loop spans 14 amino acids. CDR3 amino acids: CATSDLGLAREQFF. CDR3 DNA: TGTGCCACCAGTGATTTGGGGCTAGCGCGTGAGCAGTTCTTC.

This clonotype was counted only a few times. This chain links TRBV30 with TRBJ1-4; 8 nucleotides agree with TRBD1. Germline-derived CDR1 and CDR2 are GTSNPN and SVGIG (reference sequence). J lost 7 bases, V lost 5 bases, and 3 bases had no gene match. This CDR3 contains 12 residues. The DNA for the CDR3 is TGTGCCTGGGGGACAGGACGTGAAAAACTGTTTTTT. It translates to CAWGTGREKLFF. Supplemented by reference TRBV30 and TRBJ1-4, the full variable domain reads SQTIHQWPATLVQPVGSPLSLECTVEGTSNPNLYWYRQAAGRGLQLLFYSVGIGQISSEVPQNLSASRPQDRQFILSSKKLLLSDSGFYLCAWGTGREKLFFGSGTQLSVL.

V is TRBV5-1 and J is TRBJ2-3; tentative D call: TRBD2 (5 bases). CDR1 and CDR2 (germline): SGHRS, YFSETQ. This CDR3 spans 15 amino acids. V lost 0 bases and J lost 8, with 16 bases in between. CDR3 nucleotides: TGCGCCAGCAGCTTGGATCCCAGCGGTGGAGGTACGCAGTATTTT. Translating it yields CASSLDPSGGGTQYF.

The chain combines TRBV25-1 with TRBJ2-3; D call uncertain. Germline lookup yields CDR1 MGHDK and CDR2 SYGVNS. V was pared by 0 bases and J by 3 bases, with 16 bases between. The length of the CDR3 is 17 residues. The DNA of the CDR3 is TGTGCCAGCAGTGAATATTACAGATCCGAAGGGACAGATACGCAGTATTTT. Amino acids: CASSEYYRSEGTDTQYF.

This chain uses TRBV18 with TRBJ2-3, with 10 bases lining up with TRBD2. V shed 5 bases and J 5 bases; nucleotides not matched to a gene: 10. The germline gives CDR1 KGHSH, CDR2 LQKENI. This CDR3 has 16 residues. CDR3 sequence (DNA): TGTGCCAGCTCATCCCTGAGCGGGGGGGCTGAAGATACGCAGTATTTT. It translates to CASSSLSGGAEDTQYF.

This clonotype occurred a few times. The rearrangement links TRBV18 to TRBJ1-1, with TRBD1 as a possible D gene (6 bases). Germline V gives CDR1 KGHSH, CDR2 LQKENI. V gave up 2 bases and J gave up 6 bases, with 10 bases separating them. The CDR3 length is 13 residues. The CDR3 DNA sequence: TGTGCCAGCTCACCATCCAGGGGCGCTGAAGCTTTCTTT. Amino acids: CASSPSRGAEAFF.

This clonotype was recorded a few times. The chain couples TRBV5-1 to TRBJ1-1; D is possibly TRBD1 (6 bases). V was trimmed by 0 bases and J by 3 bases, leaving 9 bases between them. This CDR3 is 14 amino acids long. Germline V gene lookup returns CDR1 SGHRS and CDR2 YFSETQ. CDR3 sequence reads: CASSLDRVDTEAFF. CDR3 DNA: TGCGCCAGCAGCTTGGACAGGGTGGACACTGAAGCTTTCTTT.

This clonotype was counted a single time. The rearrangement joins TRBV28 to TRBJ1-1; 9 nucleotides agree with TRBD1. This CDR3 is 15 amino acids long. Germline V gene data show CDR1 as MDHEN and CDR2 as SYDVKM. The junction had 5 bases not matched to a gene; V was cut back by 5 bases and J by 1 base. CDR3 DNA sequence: TGTGCCAGCAGTGACCGGACAGGGGCGAACACTGAAGCTTTCTTT. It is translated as CASSDRTGANTEAFF. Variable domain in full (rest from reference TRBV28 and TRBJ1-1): DVKVTQSSRYLVKRTGEKVFLECVQDMDHENMFWYRQDPGLGLRLIYFSYDVKMKEKGDIPEGYSVSREKKERFSLILESASTNQTSMYLCASSDRTGANTEAFFGQGTRLTVV.

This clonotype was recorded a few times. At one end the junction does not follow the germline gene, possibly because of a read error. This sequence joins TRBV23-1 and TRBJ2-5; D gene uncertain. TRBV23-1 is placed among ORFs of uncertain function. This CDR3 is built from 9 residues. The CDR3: CASSPPGPF. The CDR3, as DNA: TGCGCCAGCAGTCCGCCGGGCCCCTTC.

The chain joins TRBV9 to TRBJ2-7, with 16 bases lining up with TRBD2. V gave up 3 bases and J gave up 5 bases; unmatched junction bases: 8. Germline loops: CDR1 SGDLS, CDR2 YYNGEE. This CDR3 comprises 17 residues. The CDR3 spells CASSAPGLAGGPHEQYF. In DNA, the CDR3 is TGTGCCAGCAGCGCCCCGGGACTAGCGGGAGGGCCCCACGAGCAGTACTTC.

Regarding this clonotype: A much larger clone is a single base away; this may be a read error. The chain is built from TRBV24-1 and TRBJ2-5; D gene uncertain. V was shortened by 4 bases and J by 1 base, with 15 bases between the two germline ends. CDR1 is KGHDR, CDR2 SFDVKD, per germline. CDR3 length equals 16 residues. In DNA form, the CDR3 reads TGTGCCACCAGTGACACCCGCGGAAGCAGCCAAGAGACCCAGTACTTC. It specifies CATSDTRGSSQETQYF.